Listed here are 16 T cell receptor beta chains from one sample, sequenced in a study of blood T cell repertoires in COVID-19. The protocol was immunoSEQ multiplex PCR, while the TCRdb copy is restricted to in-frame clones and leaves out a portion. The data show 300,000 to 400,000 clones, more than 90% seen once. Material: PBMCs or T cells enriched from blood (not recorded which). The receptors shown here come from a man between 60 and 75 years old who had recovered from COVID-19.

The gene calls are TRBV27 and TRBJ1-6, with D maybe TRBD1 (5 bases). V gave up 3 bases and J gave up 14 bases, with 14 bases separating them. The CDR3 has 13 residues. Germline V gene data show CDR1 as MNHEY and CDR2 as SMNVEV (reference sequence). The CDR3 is CASSLSGGSALHF. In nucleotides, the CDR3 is TGTGCCAGCAGTTTGTCGGGGGGTAGCGCCCTCCACTTT.

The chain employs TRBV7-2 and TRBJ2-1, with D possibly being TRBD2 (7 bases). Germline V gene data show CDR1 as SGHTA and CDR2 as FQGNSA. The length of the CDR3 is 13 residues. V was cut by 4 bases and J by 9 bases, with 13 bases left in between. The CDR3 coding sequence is TGTGCCAGCAGCTCGGGGGGCCGGTTTGAGCAGTTCTTC. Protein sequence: CASSSGGRFEQFF.

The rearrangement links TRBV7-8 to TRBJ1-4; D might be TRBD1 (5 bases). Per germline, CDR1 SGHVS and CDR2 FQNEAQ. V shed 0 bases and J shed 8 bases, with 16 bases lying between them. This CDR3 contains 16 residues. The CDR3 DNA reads TGTGCCAGCAGCTTAGCGCGCGTAGGGCGGGGGGAAAAACTGTTTTTT. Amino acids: CASSLARVGRGEKLFF.

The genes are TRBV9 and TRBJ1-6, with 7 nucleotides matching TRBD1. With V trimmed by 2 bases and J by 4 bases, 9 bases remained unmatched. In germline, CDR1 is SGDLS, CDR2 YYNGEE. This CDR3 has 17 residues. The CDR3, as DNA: TGTGCCAGCAGCGTTGCGACAGGGTACCTATATAATTCACCCCTCCACTTT. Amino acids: CASSVATGYLYNSPLHF.

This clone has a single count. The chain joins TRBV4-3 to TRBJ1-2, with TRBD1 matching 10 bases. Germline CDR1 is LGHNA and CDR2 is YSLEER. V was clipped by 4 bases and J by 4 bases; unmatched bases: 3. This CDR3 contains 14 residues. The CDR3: CASSRTGGGYGYTF. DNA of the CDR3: TGCGCCAGCAGCCGGACAGGGGGGGGCTATGGCTACACCTTC.

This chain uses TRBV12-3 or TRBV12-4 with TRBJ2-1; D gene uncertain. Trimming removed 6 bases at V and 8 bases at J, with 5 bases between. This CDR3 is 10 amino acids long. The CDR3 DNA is TGTGCCAGCAGGGGCCATGAGCAGTTCTTC. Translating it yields CASRGHEQFF.

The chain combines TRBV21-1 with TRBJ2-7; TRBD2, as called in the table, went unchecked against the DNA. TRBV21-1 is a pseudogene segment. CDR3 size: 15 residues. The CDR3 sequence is CASSKKLAETYEQYF. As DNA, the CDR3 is TGTGCCAGCAGCAAAAAGTTGGCGGAAACCTACGAGCAGTACTTC.

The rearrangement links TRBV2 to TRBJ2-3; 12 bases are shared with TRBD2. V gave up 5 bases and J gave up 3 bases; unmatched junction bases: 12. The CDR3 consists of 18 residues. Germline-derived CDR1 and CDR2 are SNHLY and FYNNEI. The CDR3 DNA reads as TGTGCCAGCAGTCCAACCGAAATCCTAGCGGGAGGGACAGATACGCAGTATTTT. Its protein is CASSPTEILAGGTDTQYF.

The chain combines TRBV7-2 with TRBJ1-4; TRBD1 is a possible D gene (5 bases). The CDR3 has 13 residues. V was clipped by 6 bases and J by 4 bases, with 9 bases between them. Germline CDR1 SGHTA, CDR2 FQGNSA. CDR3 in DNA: TGTGCCAGCAGATCAGGGATTAATGAAAAACTGTTTTTT. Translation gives CASRSGINEKLFF.

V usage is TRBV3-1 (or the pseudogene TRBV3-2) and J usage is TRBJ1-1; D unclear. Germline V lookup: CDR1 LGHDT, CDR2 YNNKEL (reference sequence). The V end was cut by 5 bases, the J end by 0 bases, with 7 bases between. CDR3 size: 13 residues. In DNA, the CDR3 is TGTGCCAGCAGCACCACAGTGAACACTGAAGCTTTCTTT. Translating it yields CASSTTVNTEAFF.

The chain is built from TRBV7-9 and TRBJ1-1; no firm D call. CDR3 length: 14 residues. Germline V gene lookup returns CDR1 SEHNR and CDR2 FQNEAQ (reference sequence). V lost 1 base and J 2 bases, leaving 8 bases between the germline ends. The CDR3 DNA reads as TGTGCCAGCAGCTTAGTGTCGGGAAACACTGAAGCTTTCTTT. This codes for CASSLVSGNTEAFF.

The CDR3 DNA reads TGTGCCAGCAGCTTAGCCCCCACGGGACTAGCGGGAGAGACCCAGTACTTC. It encodes CASSLAPTGLAGETQYF. The chain combines TRBV7-6 with TRBJ2-5, with 12 bases lining up with TRBD2. Per the germline V gene, CDR1 is SGHVS and CDR2 is FNYEAQ. The trim removed 0 bases at V and 4 bases at J, leaving 6 bases unmatched. The CDR3 is 17 residues long.

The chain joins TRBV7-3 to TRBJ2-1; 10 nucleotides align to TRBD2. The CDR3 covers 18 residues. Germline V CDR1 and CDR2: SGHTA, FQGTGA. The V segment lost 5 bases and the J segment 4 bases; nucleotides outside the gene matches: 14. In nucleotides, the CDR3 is TGTGCCAGCAGCCCCCAGGCATCTCAGCGGGGGGGATACAATGAGCAGTTCTTC. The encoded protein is CASSPQASQRGGYNEQFF.

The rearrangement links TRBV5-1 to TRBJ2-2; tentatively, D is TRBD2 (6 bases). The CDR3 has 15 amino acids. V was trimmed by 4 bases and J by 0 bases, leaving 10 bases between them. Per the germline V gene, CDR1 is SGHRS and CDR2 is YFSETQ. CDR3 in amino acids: CASSESSANTGELFF. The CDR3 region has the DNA TGCGCCAGCAGCGAGTCTAGCGCGAACACCGGGGAGCTGTTTTTT. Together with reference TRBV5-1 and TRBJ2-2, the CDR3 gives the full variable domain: KAGVTQTPRYLIKTRGQQVTLSCSPISGHRSVSWYQQTPGQGLQFLFEYFSETQRNKGNFPGRFSGRQFSNSRSEMNVSTLELGDSALYLCASSESSANTGELFFGEGSRLTVL.

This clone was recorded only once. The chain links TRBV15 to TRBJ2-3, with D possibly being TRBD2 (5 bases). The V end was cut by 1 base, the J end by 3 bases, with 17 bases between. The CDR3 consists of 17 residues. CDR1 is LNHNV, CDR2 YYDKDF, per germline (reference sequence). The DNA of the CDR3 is TGTGCCACCAGCAGAGGAGGCAGCCGGGATCCTACAGATACGCAGTATTTT. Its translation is CATSRGGSRDPTDTQYF.

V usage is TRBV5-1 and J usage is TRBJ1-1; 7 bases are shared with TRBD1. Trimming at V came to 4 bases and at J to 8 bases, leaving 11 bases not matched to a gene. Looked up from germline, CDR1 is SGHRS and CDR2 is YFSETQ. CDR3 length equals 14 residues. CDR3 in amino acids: CASSLRQGTKEAFF. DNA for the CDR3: TGCGCCAGCAGCCTAAGACAGGGCACAAAGGAAGCTTTCTTT.